This T cell receptor (beta chain) was documented in a study of blood T cells in healthy people across ages (dated by TCRdb to 2015 to 2017). A note on the overall study: In model experiments, roughly one uniquely barcoded TCR beta cDNA molecule per two T cells was captured by template switching. The donors were divided into four age groups: young (average roughly 15 years), middle-aged (roughly 42), aged (around 67) and long-lived (about 80). To track age-related changes in TCR beta repertoire diversity, the study relied on deep sequencing normalized with unique cDNA molecular identifiers. To avoid experimental bias, donors of different ages were distributed randomly across sequencing lanes. Two additional independent replicas of 1 million unique cDNA reads from the same blood draw were analyzed for two donors (one aged 18 to 29 and one aged 80 or older).

The library relied on 5' RACE. The reads were generated on an Illumina HiSeq 2500. The second PCR ran for about 6 to 11 cycles and used a J-beta primer mix along with a sample-barcoded 5' primer. Each TCR beta cDNA molecule received a unique molecular identifier from a template-switch 5' adaptor carrying 12 random nucleotides. At least 2.5 million CDR3-containing paired-end reads were obtained from each sample. The Mint cDNA synthesis kit, primed by a TRBC-specific oligonucleotide, was used to synthesize first-strand cDNA from all RNA. All cDNA was treated with uracil-DNA glycosylase and then went through a first 18-cycle PCR with the universal primers M1SS and BC2_uni_R. The authors' pipeline ran thus. For normalization, 1 million high-quality reads, each with a distinct molecular identifier, were randomly selected from each sample. Reads with shared molecular identifiers were discarded instead of being binned into consensus sequences. MiTCR, run with a Q25 quality threshold and the strictest error-elimination algorithm, handled CDR3 identification, clonotype clustering and error correction. Lower-bound total TCR beta diversity was estimated with a nonparametric unseen species model using Euler transformation. TCRdb ran its own pipeline on the public reads, namely fastp trimming at Q25 and MiXCR clone calling, and kept in-frame beta chains. Rows are unified per CDR3 protein, each entry keeping the most common DNA and genes. TCRdb's processing, not the study's, gives the V and J calls here. Here the sample has under 2,000,000 distinct CDR3 sequences; around 48% occur a single time. Jointly, the top ten make up over 2% of the sample.

Study-level results and caveats: Compared with the aged group, the long-lived group had more naive CD4+ T cells, fewer expanded clones and increased TCR diversity, a pattern suggesting age selection. Since profiling was done on bulk unsorted PBMCs, naive and antigen-experienced compartments could not be conclusively compared. Donor CMV infection status was unknown, potentially confounding age-related changes in expanded clonotypes. Total diversity estimates from one million sequenced T cells were considered lower bounds and underestimates. As age increased, observed TCR beta diversity per million T cells dropped in a roughly linear way, and a significant reduction was already evident by age about 40. There was a strong correlation between observed TCR beta diversity and the percentage of naive T cells measured by flow cytometry.

The donors were roughly 40 Caucasian individuals from Russia, aged roughly 6 to 100 years, who were systemically healthy. Each donor gave about 9.8 milliliters of peripheral blood, drawn into EDTA-treated Vacutainer tubes. Ficoll-Paque density-gradient centrifugation was used to isolate PBMCs, with at least 6.5 million obtained per sample. Trizol reagent was used to extract total RNA from PBMCs, with at least 5.5 micrograms per sample. For every donor, an aliquot of PBMCs went through flow cytometry to measure the percentages of naive CD45RAhigh/CD27high T cells. This clonotype has just a few counts. Its antigen is still unknown. Base qualities are not recorded, but no much larger clone differs from it by a single base. CDR3 length: 15 amino acids, cysteine to phenylalanine. Only the CDR3 DNA is retained, 45 bases long and in frame from the first base. The germline V gene gives CDR1 as SGHTA and CDR2 as FQGNSA. The germline ends are 10 bases apart after V is trimmed by 4 bases and J by 0 bases.

This clonotype was obtained from a middle-aged woman in good health. The sequenced sample was blood. Recombination joined TRBV7-2 with TRBJ2-1; matching of 6 bases hints at TRBD1 as the D gene. The encoded CDR3 is CASSWTVRSYNEQFF. In nucleotide form, the sequence is TGTGCCAGCAGCTGGACAGTACGCTCCTACAATGAGCAGTTCTTC.